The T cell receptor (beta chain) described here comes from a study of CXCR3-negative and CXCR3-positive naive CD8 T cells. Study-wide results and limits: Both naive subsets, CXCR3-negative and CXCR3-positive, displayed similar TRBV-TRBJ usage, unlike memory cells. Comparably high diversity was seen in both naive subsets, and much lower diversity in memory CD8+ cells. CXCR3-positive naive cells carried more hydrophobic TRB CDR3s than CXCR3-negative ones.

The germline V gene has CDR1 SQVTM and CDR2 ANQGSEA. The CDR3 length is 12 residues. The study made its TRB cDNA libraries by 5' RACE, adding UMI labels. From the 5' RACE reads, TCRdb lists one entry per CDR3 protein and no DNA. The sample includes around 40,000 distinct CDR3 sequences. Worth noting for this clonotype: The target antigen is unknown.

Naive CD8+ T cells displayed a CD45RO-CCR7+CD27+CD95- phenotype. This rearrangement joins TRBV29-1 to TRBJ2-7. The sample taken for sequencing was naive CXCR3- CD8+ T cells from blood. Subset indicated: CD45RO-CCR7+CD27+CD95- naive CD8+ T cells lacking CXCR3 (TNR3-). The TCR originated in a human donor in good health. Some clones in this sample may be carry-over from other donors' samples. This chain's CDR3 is CSVDSGSYEQYF.